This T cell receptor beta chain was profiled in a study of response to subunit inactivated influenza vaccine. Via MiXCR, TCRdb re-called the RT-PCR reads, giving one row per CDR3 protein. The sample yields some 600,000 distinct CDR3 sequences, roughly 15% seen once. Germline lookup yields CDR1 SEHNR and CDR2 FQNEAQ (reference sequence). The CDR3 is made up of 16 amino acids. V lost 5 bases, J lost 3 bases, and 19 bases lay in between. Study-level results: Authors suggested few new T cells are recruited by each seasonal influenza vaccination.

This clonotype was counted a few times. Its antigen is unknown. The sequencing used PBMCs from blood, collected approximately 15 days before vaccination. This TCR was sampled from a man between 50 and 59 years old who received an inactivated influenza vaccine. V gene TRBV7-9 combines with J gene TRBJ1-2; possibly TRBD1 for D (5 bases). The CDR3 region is CASSRPTGPRDYGYTF. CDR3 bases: TGTGCCAGCAGCAGACCGACGGGGCCGAGGGACTATGGCTACACCTTC.